This TCR beta chain was documented in a study of technical replicates of blood from a few donors. Repertoires were generated with immunoSEQ multiplex PCR, while TCRdb's copy carries only in-frame clones and drops some. The table includes some 70,000 clones, approximately 90% detected once. Germline V CDR1 and CDR2: SGHTA, FQGNSA. Germline trimming cut 2 bases from V and 6 bases from J; bases unmatched to any gene: 3. This CDR3 has 14 residues. J is TRBJ2-7 and V is TRBV7-2; TRBD1 aligns across 11 bases. The source material was PBMCs. This TCR was recovered from a human donor in good health. Some clones in this sample may be carry-over from other donors' samples. Here the CDR3 reads CASSLLGTGGEQYF. CDR3 coding DNA: TGTGCCAGCAGCTTATTAGGGACAGGGGGCGAGCAGTACTTC.